This is a list of T cell receptor beta chains from one sample in a study of OX40 agonist ivuxolimab in advanced cancers. TCRdb's copy holds only in-frame clones and misses some; the assay was immunoSEQ multiplex PCR. The sample contains 50,000 to 70,000 clones, 75% to 90% of which appear only once. Sequencing was performed on CD4+ or CD8+ T cells sorted from blood, taken in a trial of the OX40 agonist ivuxolimab. Receptors originate from an adult with an advanced solid tumor such as melanoma, head and neck, liver or kidney cancer. Both conserved end residues are part of each CDR3. A D gene is named only where the DNA matches it firmly. Expanded clones get a size class; other rows say once, few or many, or leave the size out.

TRBV4-1	TRBJ1-6	TRBD1	.	TGCGCCAGCAGCCTAGCACCTTCCGGGACAGGGGGGTCACCCCTCCACTTT	CASSLAPSGTGGSPLHF
TRBV9	TRBJ2-1	.	.	TGTGCCAGCAGCCTCGGGCCGGGGAATGAGCAGTTCTTC	CASSLGPGNEQFF
TRBV28	TRBJ2-7	TRBD2	.	TGTGCCAGCAGTTTACCCTTCGGGCTAGCGGTAGGCGAGCAGTACTTC	CASSLPFGLAVGEQYF
TRBV29-1	TRBJ2-7	.	.	TGCAGCGTTGAACTGCTGGGGGCAGAGCAGTACTTC	CSVELLGAEQYF
TRBV19	TRBJ2-5	.	.	TGTGCCAGTAGTACCCGAACCGGGATTATTCAAGAGACCCAGTACTTC	CASSTRTGIIQETQYF
TRBV5-4	TRBJ2-2	TRBD1	.	TGTGCCAGCAGCTTGGGGACAGGGGACACCGGGGAGCTGTTTTTT	CASSLGTGDTGELFF
TRBV7-8	TRBJ2-1	TRBD2	.	TGTGCCAGCAGCCTAGCGGGAGTGGGGGGAAATGAGCAGTTCTTC	CASSLAGVGGNEQFF
TRBV19	TRBJ2-2	TRBD2	.	TGTGCCAGTAGTATCCTAGCGGGGGACACCGGGGAGCTGTTTTTT	CASSILAGDTGELFF
TRBV11-2	TRBJ2-1	.	.	TGTGCCAGCAGCTTAGCGCAACTTTACAATGAGCAGTTCTTC	CASSLAQLYNEQFF
TRBV7-9	TRBJ1-2	.	.	TGTGCCAGCAGCCTCGACGGCAACTATGGCTACACCTTC	CASSLDGNYGYTF
TRBV7-2	TRBJ1-2	.	medium-sized	TGTGCCAGCAGGGCCGGGAGAGGGCAAGGCTACACCTTC	CASRAGRGQGYTF
TRBV6-6	TRBJ2-5	.	.	TGTGCCAGCAGTTACGTCGTCAAGGGGACGGAGACCCAGTACTTC	CASSYVVKGTETQYF
TRBV5-1	TRBJ1-1	TRBD1	.	TGCGCCAGCAGCTTCAGACAGGGACTGAACACTGAAGCTTTCTTT	CASSFRQGLNTEAFF
TRBV28	TRBJ2-1	TRBD1	.	TGTGCCAGCAGTCCGCCTATCCGACGGGCGACAGGGGACTACAATGAGCAGTTCTTC	CASSPPIRRATGDYNEQFF
TRBV7-9	TRBJ1-1	.	.	TGTGCCAGCAGCTTGGACAACATGAACACTGAAGCTTTCTTT	CASSLDNMNTEAFF